A single sample is the source of the 17 T cell receptor beta chains below, sequenced in a study of vaccination effects on CD4 cells after COVID-19. Isolation of CD4+ T cells took place after 10 days of culture. No antigen is known for these receptors. Sequenced by immunoSEQ multiplex PCR; TCRdb stores in-frame clones only, minus some. The sample holds tens of thousands of clones, approximately 80% seen once. The input for sequencing was CD4+ T cells from PBMCs cultured without peptide, taken before COVID-19 vaccination. The receptors were sampled from a human donor who received a COVID-19 vaccine.

J is TRBJ2-5 and V is TRBV19, with D unclear. CDR1 and CDR2 (germline): LNHDA, SQIVND (reference sequence). V lost 6 bases and J 0 bases, leaving 8 bases between the germline ends. This CDR3 is 13 amino acids long. CDR3 protein: CASRLWDQETQYF. DNA of the CDR3: TGTGCCAGTAGGCTTTGGGACCAAGAGACCCAGTACTTC.

This chain links TRBV5-6 with TRBJ2-3, with a tentative D call TRBD2 (6 bases). With 2 bases removed from V and 6 bases from J, the gap between germline ends came to 13 bases. The CDR3 is 14 amino acids. Germline-derived CDR1 and CDR2 are SGHDT and YYEEEE. The DNA for the CDR3 is TGTGCCAGCAGCTTTGCCGGGGCGGGGGATACGCAGTATTTT. This sequence encodes CASSFAGAGDTQYF.

This clone was seen only once. J is TRBJ1-1 and V is TRBV18, with D possibly TRBD1 on 5 matching bases. The CDR3 has 12 residues. Trimming took off 5 bases at V and 7 bases at J, with 11 bases between the two ends. Germline loops: CDR1 KGHSH, CDR2 LQKENI. As DNA, the CDR3 is TGTGCCAGCTCATTTAGTGGGGGTGAAGCTTTCTTT. Its translation is CASSFSGGEAFF.

This clone turned up a few times. V is TRBV7-9 and J is TRBJ1-5, with 7 bases lining up with TRBD1. V shed 7 bases, J shed 9 bases, and the junction held 15 bases outside the gene matches. The CDR3 extends over 15 amino acids. Germline V CDR1 and CDR2: SEHNR, FQNEAQ (reference sequence). CDR3: CASNLGSQGDGPQHF. For the CDR3, the DNA is TGTGCCAGCAATCTAGGGTCCCAGGGGGATGGGCCCCAGCATTTT.

The CDR3 DNA reads as TGTGCCAGCAGTTGGTTCCGTAACCTTGACCTCTACGAGCAGTACGTC. This codes for CASSWFRNLDLYEQYV. The chain is built from TRBV6-5 and TRBJ2-7; unclear D gene. Germline CDR1 and CDR2: MNHEY and SVGAGI. The V and J ends lost 4 bases and 3 bases respectively, with 19 bases between them. This CDR3 contains 16 residues.

The V call is TRBV14, the J call TRBJ1-1; possible D gene TRBD1, 5 bases. The CDR3 consists of 15 residues. CDR1 is SGHDN, CDR2 FVKESK, per germline. Trimming left V 3 bases short and J 0 bases short, with 11 bases between. The CDR3 loop is CASSHKLTVNTEAFF. In DNA form, the CDR3 reads TGTGCCAGCAGCCACAAATTGACAGTGAACACTGAAGCTTTCTTT.

V gene TRBV29-1 combines with J gene TRBJ2-3, with D maybe TRBD2 (5 bases). This CDR3 contains 11 residues. Germline values: CDR1 SQVTM, CDR2 ANQGSEA. The CDR3 region is CSGSSTDTQYF. The CDR3 bases are TGCTCTGGGAGTAGCACAGATACGCAGTATTTT.

The V and J genes are TRBV28 and TRBJ1-1; D might be TRBD1 (5 bases). Trimming shortened V by 4 bases and J by 1 base, and 13 bases separated the two germline ends. This CDR3 contains 15 residues. Germline V gene sequence: CDR1 MDHEN, CDR2 SYDVKM. The CDR3 loop is CASSSPGVPNTEAFF. The CDR3 region has the DNA TGTGCCAGCAGTTCCCCGGGGGTACCGAACACTGAAGCTTTCTTT.

The rearrangement joins TRBV5-8 to TRBJ1-5, with D perhaps matching TRBD1 (5 bases). This CDR3 spans 17 amino acids. The V and J ends lost 0 bases and 3 bases respectively, with 16 bases between them. The germline gives CDR1 SGHTS, CDR2 YDEGEE. The CDR3 sequence: CASSLAPPGGVNQPQHF. In nucleotides, the CDR3 is TGTGCCAGCAGCTTGGCCCCCCCCGGAGGGGTCAATCAGCCCCAGCATTTT.

V usage is TRBV6-6 and J usage is TRBJ1-5; TRBD1 aligns across 11 bases. Germline V gives CDR1 MNHNY, CDR2 SVGAGI (reference sequence). J lost 8 bases, V lost 7 bases, and 7 bases had no gene match. The CDR3 contains 14 residues. CDR3 residues: CASTYGTGGKPQHF. The CDR3, as DNA: TGTGCCAGCACATATGGGACAGGGGGAAAGCCCCAGCATTTT.

The rearrangement joins TRBV19 to TRBJ1-1; 7 bases map to TRBD1. Trimming cost V 5 bases and J 5 bases; bases outside gene matches: 8. The CDR3 consists of 14 residues. Germline assignment: CDR1 LNHDA and CDR2 SQIVND (reference sequence). The CDR3 bases are TGTGCCAGTAGTTATAAGACAGGGAGGACTGAAGCTTTCTTT. Translating it yields CASSYKTGRTEAFF.

The rearrangement joins TRBV18 to TRBJ2-7, with D maybe TRBD1 (6 bases). Germline CDR1 and CDR2: KGHSH and LQKENI. Trimming cost V 2 bases and J 1 base, with 6 bases left between them. The CDR3 sequence is 13 residues long. The CDR3 loop is CASSPDRSYEQYV. The CDR3 coding sequence is TGTGCCAGCTCACCAGACAGGTCCTACGAGCAGTACGTC.

This clone turned up a few times. This chain uses TRBV25-1 with TRBJ2-3; 8 positions agree with TRBD1. The V gene end was trimmed by 4 bases and the J gene end by 5 bases; junction bases not matched to a gene: 5. Per germline, CDR1 MGHDK and CDR2 SYGVNS. CDR3 length: 14 amino acids. CDR3 sequence: CASSGQGRGDTQYF. The CDR3 nucleotides read TGTGCCAGCAGTGGACAGGGGCGCGGAGATACGCAGTATTTT.

J is TRBJ2-5 and V is TRBV9; 9 bases are a match to TRBD2. CDR1 is SGDLS and CDR2 is YYNGEE in the germline V gene. The CDR3 is 18 residues long. The J segment lost 5 bases and the V segment lost 2 bases, leaving 16 bases of the junction unmatched. CDR3 nucleotide sequence: TGTGCCAGCAGCGTTTCCCCATGGGTAGCGGGGGATAGGGAGACCCAGTACTTC. Translating it yields CASSVSPWVAGDRETQYF.

This clone was counted a single time. The rearrangement uses TRBV2 and TRBJ1-1, with TRBD1 as a possible D gene (5 bases). Germline values: CDR1 SNHLY, CDR2 FYNNEI. The V end lost 4 bases, the J end lost 2 bases, and 8 bases lay between the germline ends. The length of the CDR3 is 13 residues. The CDR3 nucleotides are TGTGCCAGCAGTGCTGGGGCTAACACTGAAGCTTTCTTT. This sequence encodes CASSAGANTEAFF.

This clone has only a few counts. This chain connects TRBV27 to TRBJ2-7, with D perhaps TRBD1 or TRBD2 (5 bases each). The V end was cut by 0 bases, the J end by 7 bases, with 10 bases between. This CDR3 contains 13 residues. The germline V gene encodes CDR1 MNHEY and CDR2 SMNVEV (reference sequence). CDR3 loop: CASSLSGGREQYV. In DNA, the CDR3 is TGTGCCAGCAGTTTATCTGGGGGTCGGGAGCAGTACGTC.

This rearrangement joins TRBV6-5 to TRBJ1-5, with TRBD1 identical over 7 bases. The CDR3 has 12 residues. The ends lost 8 bases at V and 8 bases at J; junction bases unmatched: 6. Germline V gene sequence: CDR1 MNHEY, CDR2 SVGAGI. The CDR3 is CASGRGLEPQHF. For the CDR3, the DNA is TGTGCCAGCGGGAGGGGGCTGGAGCCCCAGCATTTT.